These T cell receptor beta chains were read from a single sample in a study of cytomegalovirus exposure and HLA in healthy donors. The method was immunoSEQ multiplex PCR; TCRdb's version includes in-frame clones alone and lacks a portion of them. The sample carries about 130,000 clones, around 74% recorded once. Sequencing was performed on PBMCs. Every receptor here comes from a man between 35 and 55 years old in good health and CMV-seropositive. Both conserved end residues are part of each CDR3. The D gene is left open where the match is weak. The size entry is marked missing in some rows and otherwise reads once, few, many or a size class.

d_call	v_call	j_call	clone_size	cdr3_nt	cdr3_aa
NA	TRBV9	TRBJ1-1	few	TGTGCCAGCAGCGTAGTAGGAACTGGGCCGGCCGGAGCTTTCTTT	CASSVVGTGPAGAFF
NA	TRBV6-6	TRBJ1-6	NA	TGTGCCAGCAGTTACTCAGCCAATTCACCCCTCCACTTT	CASSYSANSPLHF
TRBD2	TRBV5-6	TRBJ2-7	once	TGTGCCAGCAGCAGACTAGCGGGAAGGAAAGAGCAGTACTTC	CASSRLAGRKEQYF
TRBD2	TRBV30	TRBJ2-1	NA	TGTGCCTGGAGTGGTGGCGGGAGCAAGAATGAGCAGTTCTTC	CAWSGGGSKNEQFF
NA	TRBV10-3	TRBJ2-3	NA	TGTGCCATCTGGGCCGGCAGGGATTACAATACGCAGTATTTT	CAIWAGRDYNTQYF
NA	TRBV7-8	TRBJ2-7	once	TGTGCCAGCAGCTTAGATCCCCGACGGAGCTCCTACGAGCAGTACTTC	CASSLDPRRSSYEQYF
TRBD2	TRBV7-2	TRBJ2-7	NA	TGTGCCAGCAGCTTAGATCGGGGGGGACCCTACGAGCAGTACTTC	CASSLDRGGPYEQYF
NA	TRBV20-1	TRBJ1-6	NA	TGCAGTGCTAGCCCTAGCCACTTT	CSASPSHF
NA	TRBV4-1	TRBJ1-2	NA	TGTGCCACCACGACGGCGGGGGGGTCAGGGTATGGCTACACCTTC	CATTTAGGSGYGYTF
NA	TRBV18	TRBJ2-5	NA	TGTGCCAGCTCACTACGGGGGGAGACCCAGTACTTC	CASSLRGETQYF